These 11 T cell receptor beta chains originate from one sample sequenced in a study of neurological immune-mediated disorders. TCRdb processed the 5' RACE reads anew with MiXCR; each CDR3 protein has one entry. In the table there are approximately 24,000 distinct CDR3 sequences, about an eighth of which are singletons. The specimen was PBMCs. The receptors originated from a woman aged 40 to 50 with HTLV-1-associated myelopathy (HAM/TSP).

By share, this clonotype counts as medium-sized. V gene TRBV6-6 combines with J gene TRBJ1-5; possible D gene TRBD1, 6 bases. The CDR3 has 14 amino acids. Per the germline V gene, CDR1 is MNHNY and CDR2 is SVGAGI (reference sequence). V lost 6 bases, J lost 5 bases, and 14 bases lay in between. CDR3 in amino acids: CASRPGTLHQPQHF. The CDR3 DNA reads as TGTGCCAGCAGGCCCGGGACACTTCATCAGCCCCAGCATTTT.

Many counts were recorded for this clonotype. This sequence joins TRBV7-2 and TRBJ2-5; D gene uncertain. CDR1 and CDR2 from the germline V gene are SGHTA and FQGNSA. Trimming removed 1 base at V and 5 bases at J, with 11 bases between. The CDR3 runs 14 residues. This chain's CDR3 is CASSLEGGQETQYF. CDR3 nucleotides: TGTGCCAGCAGCTTAGAGGGCGGCCAGGAGACCCAGTACTTC.

V and J are TRBV5-1 and TRBJ2-3, with D unresolved. This CDR3 has 13 residues. The V gene's germline CDR1 is SGHRS and CDR2 YFSETQ. V was pared by 3 bases and J by 2 bases, with 7 bases between. CDR3 sequence: CASSSSITDTQYF. CDR3 nucleotide sequence: TGCGCCAGCAGCTCCTCCATCACAGATACGCAGTATTTT. Filled out from reference TRBV5-1 and TRBJ2-3, the complete variable domain reads KAGVTQTPRYLIKTRGQQVTLSCSPISGHRSVSWYQQTPGQGLQFLFEYFSETQRNKGNFPGRFSGRQFSNSRSEMNVSTLELGDSALYLCASSSSITDTQYFGPGTRLTVL.

This clonotype was counted many times. The genes are TRBV5-1 and TRBJ2-2; D is undetermined. Trimming left V 0 bases short and J 0 bases short, with 9 bases between. Germline V lookup: CDR1 SGHRS, CDR2 YFSETQ. The CDR3 contains 16 residues. The CDR3 reads CASSLVGRSNTGELFF. For the CDR3, the DNA is TGCGCCAGCAGCTTGGTCGGGCGATCGAACACCGGGGAGCTGTTTTTT. Full variable domain (missing parts from reference TRBV5-1 and TRBJ2-2): KAGVTQTPRYLIKTRGQQVTLSCSPISGHRSVSWYQQTPGQGLQFLFEYFSETQRNKGNFPGRFSGRQFSNSRSEMNVSTLELGDSALYLCASSLVGRSNTGELFFGEGSRLTVL.

This clonotype occurred many times. The chain links TRBV5-1 to TRBJ1-2; D not certain. Per germline, CDR1 SGHRS and CDR2 YFSETQ. The V end lost 0 bases, the J end lost 8 bases, and 5 bases lay between the germline ends. CDR3 length: 11 residues. The CDR3 here is CASSLESGYTF. CDR3 coding DNA: TGCGCCAGCAGCTTGGAATCCGGCTACACCTTC.

There are many counts of this clonotype. The V and J genes are TRBV24-1 and TRBJ2-3; weak D call: TRBD2 (5 bases). With 3 bases removed from V and 2 bases from J, the gap between germline ends came to 8 bases. From germline, CDR1 is KGHDR and CDR2 SFDVKD. CDR3 length: 14 amino acids. In DNA, the CDR3 is TGTGCCACCAGTGATGCCCGGGACACAGATACGCAGTATTTT. This encodes CATSDARDTDTQYF.

This clonotype was seen at least ten times. This chain connects TRBV2 to TRBJ2-3; 8 nucleotides align to TRBD1. CDR3 length: 15 amino acids. CDR1 is SNHLY and CDR2 is FYNNEI in the germline V gene. Trimming took 7 bases from V and 1 from J; bases not matched to a gene: 7. The CDR3 DNA reads as TGTGCCAGCATGGGGCAGGGGGCGCGCACAGATACGCAGTATTTT. This gives the protein CASMGQGARTDTQYF.

This clonotype has at least ten counts. The CDR3 DNA sequence: TGTGCCAGCAGCGCTACGCAGGGGGCGCGGGAGCAGTACTTC. Residues: CASSATQGAREQYF. This chain uses TRBV11-2 with TRBJ2-7, with 8 positions matching TRBD1. Trimming at V came to 5 bases and at J to 7 bases, leaving 10 bases not matched to a gene. The CDR3 spans 14 residues. The germline V gene has CDR1 SGHAT and CDR2 FQNNGV.

This clonotype appeared many times. The rearrangement uses TRBV10-3 and TRBJ2-2; 9 positions match TRBD2. This CDR3 is 15 amino acids long. The trim removed 3 bases at V and 1 base at J, leaving 0 bases unmatched. Germline CDR1 is ENHRY and CDR2 is SYGVKD. The CDR3 protein is CAISELAGNTGELFF. The DNA of the CDR3 is TGTGCCATCAGTGAACTAGCGGGGAACACCGGGGAGCTGTTTTTT.

V usage is TRBV5-1 and J usage is TRBJ2-7; D unresolved. Germline lookup yields CDR1 SGHRS and CDR2 YFSETQ. The CDR3 sequence is 13 residues long. The V gene lost 9 bases and the J gene lost 1 base, with 14 bases spanning the gap. In DNA, the CDR3 is TGCGCCATCGAGGAACAAGGGTCCTACGAGCAGTACTTC. Translated, it gives CAIEEQGSYEQYF.

The chain combines TRBV7-3 with TRBJ2-2; no firm D call. This CDR3 has 11 residues. V lost 7 bases, J lost 8 bases, and 8 bases lay in between. Germline CDR1 SGHTA, CDR2 FQGTGA. The CDR3 DNA reads as TGTGCCAGCACCATAAGGGGGGAGCTGTTTTTT. As protein: CASTIRGELFF.